What follows is one TCR beta chain and its context. The antigen remains undetermined. Naive-designated CD8 cells lacked CD45RO, were positively enriched for CCR7, and omitted terminally differentiated effector memory CD45RA+ cells. Every contributor of samples was a Caucasian grown-up residing in Nashville, Tennessee. Germline assignment: CDR1 SGHNT and CDR2 YENEEA. The CDR3 is 14 amino acids. With 5 bases removed from V and 1 base from J, the gap between germline ends came to 10 bases. As handled by the study authors: Junction-only immunoSEQ sequences carried no quality scores, so filtering differed. Here immunoSEQ multiplex PCR was the method, and the copy in TCRdb shows in-frame clones only, minus some. Clone size and V and J calls were adopted from that table, with D and trimming inferred from the DNA. This repertoire shows roughly 2.1 million clones, under 95% found once; its top ten account for more than 1.5%.

This record comes from a study of shared clonotypes between healthy human individuals. Whole-study results and caveats: Naive subsets usually exceeded memory subsets in estimated richness.

Sequencing was carried out using naive CD8+ T cells from PBMCs. V usage is TRBV11-3 and J usage is TRBJ2-3, with D perhaps TRBD1 (5 bases). This sequence originates from a man between 18 and 35 years old in good health. Some clones in this sample may be carry-over from other donors' samples. The CDR3 sequence: CASSRQGRTDTQYF. The DNA of the CDR3 is TGTGCCAGCAGCCGTCAGGGCCGCACAGATACGCAGTATTTT.